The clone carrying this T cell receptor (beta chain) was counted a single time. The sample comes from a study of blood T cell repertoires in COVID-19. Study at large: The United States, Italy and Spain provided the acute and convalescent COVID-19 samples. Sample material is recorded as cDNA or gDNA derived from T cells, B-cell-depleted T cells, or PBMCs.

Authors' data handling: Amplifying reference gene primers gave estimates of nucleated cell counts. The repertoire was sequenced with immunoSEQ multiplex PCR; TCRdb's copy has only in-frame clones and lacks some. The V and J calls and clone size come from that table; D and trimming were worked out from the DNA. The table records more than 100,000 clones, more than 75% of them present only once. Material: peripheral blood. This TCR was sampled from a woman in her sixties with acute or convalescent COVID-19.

The CDR3 here is CASSAPGTAWNTEAFF. The CDR3 DNA is TGTGCCAGTAGTGCCCCGGGGACAGCCTGGAACACTGAAGCTTTCTTT. This chain links TRBV19 with TRBJ1-1; 7 bases are shared with TRBD1. V shed 5 bases and J 1 base; nucleotides not matched to a gene: 10. Germline V gives CDR1 LNHDA, CDR2 SQIVND (reference sequence). This CDR3 has 16 residues.